Shown below are 4 T cell receptor beta chains from a single sample sequenced in a study of human T cells and chemical hapten exposure. Described time point: patch test 2, 6 weeks after DPC sensitization. The treatment: therapeutic diphenylcyclopropenone sensitization with weekly scalp DPC. TCRdb used MiXCR to reprocess the RACE reads, holding one entry per CDR3 protein. The table records under 100,000 distinct CDR3 sequences, 10% of them present only once. The sample here was whole blood, taken in connection with sensitization to the hapten diphenylcyclopropenone (DPC). All receptors derive from a woman between 50 and 59 years old with alopecia areata. Some clones in this sample may be carry-over from other donors' samples.

The chain carries TRBV19 and TRBJ2-7, with D uncertain. There are 13 residues in the CDR3. Deletions cut 4 bases from V and 5 bases from J, with 12 bases between. Germline loops: CDR1 LNHDA, CDR2 SQIVND (reference sequence). The CDR3 loop reads CASSTDRPDEQYF. In nucleotides, the CDR3 is TGTGCCAGTAGTACGGACCGGCCGGACGAGCAGTACTTC.

This sequence joins TRBV5-1 and TRBJ2-5; 10 bases fit TRBD2. Germline V gene lookup returns CDR1 SGHRS and CDR2 YFSETQ. The V segment lost 6 bases and the J segment 5 bases; nucleotides outside the gene matches: 13. This CDR3 is 16 amino acids long. CDR3 loop: CASMQAGGPVGETQYF. DNA of the CDR3: TGCGCCAGCATGCAAGCGGGAGGGCCGGTGGGGGAGACCCAGTACTTC.

Only a few counts were recorded for this clonotype. This sequence joins TRBV7-2 and TRBJ2-1; TRBD1 or TRBD2 may be the D gene (5 bases each). Trimming took off 1 base at V and 1 base at J, with 14 bases between the two ends. This CDR3 contains 17 residues. In germline, CDR1 is SGHTA, CDR2 FQGNSA. CDR3 DNA sequence: TGTGCCAGCAGCTTAGTTCCAGGGACCAGGTCCTACAATGAGCAGTTCTTC. Translated, it gives CASSLVPGTRSYNEQFF.

This clonotype was detected a few times. V and J are TRBV10-3 and TRBJ2-3, with D perhaps given as TRBD1 or TRBD2 (5 bases each). This CDR3 has 15 amino acids. CDR1 is ENHRY and CDR2 is SYGVKD in the germline V gene. V gave up 7 bases and J gave up 2 bases, with 16 bases separating them. The CDR3 is CAINHRDGYTDTQYF. The CDR3 DNA is TGTGCCATCAACCACCGGGACGGCTACACAGATACGCAGTATTTT.